Below, one T cell receptor (beta chain) is given with its context. Its antigen is still unknown. With constant-segment primers, 5'RACE yielded cDNA libraries of TCR alpha and TCR beta that carried sample barcodes and UMIs. One entry per CDR3 protein results from TCRdb running MiXCR on the 5' RACE reads. This table holds almost 550,000 distinct CDR3 sequences, 20% found once. The data derive from a study of T-cell memory formation after mild COVID-19. Study-level information: TCR clusters were largely donor specific.

Study-level points and caveats: Contracting clones from day 15 to 85 showed balanced CD4/CD8; later expanders favored CD4+.

The material sequenced was PBMCs or a T cell subset sorted from them (not recorded which). This TCR came from an adult woman who had mild COVID-19 (a few samples of this study predate the infection). Cell type and time point are not known.

As DNA, the CDR3 is TGTGCCAGCAGTTACGAGAGTGAGCAGTTCTTC. Its protein is CASSYESEQFF. The chain carries TRBV6-2 or TRBV6-3 and TRBJ2-1, with unresolved D. Germline V gives CDR1 MNHEY, CDR2 SVGEGT. The CDR3 extends over 11 amino acids. The V end was cut by 2 bases, the J end by 9 bases, with 5 bases between.